The 10 T cell receptor beta chains given below trace back to one sample, sequenced in a study of T cell responses to AZD1222 COVID-19 vaccine (TCRdb year 2021). The time point label for this specimen denotes: baseline before first vaccination. The library was produced with the immunoSEQ multiplex PCR assay. Imported from immuneACCESS, the table was reduced by TCRdb to in-frame sequences with V and J called. These copies leave out some clones; in studies compared against another copy, an unresolved V gene accounts for under half, and the cause of the remainder is not known. The sample data list 100,000 to 150,000 clones, and over 75% of these were observed just once. The ten largest clones capture 7.5% to 8% of the sample. The specimen comprised peripheral blood, sampled on day 0 of AZD1222 vaccination. These receptors were taken from an adult in good health.

The chain is built from TRBV11-2 and TRBJ2-5; 8 bases are shared with TRBD2. Unmatched junction bases numbered 7, after V lost 7 bases and J lost 0 bases. This CDR3 spans 15 amino acids. Germline CDR1 SGHAT, CDR2 FQNNGV. This chain's CDR3 is CASTRGGLYQETQYF. The CDR3 nucleotides read TGTGCCAGCACCCGGGGGGGCTTGTACCAAGAGACCCAGTACTTC.

The genes are TRBV28 and TRBJ2-5; possibly TRBD1 for D (6 bases). The V end was cut by 9 bases, the J end by 5 bases, with 22 bases between. The CDR3 length is 15 residues. Germline lookup yields CDR1 MDHEN and CDR2 SYDVKM. The CDR3 nucleotides are TGTGCCAGTCAATCTCGGACAGTCTTTTCGGAGACCCAGTACTTC. As protein: CASQSRTVFSETQYF.

Points on this clone: Other DNA sequences in this sample translate to the same CDR3. The chain recombines TRBV6-5 with TRBJ1-1; no clear D. The germline V gene has CDR1 MNHEY and CDR2 SVGAGI. Trimming took off 0 bases at V and 0 bases at J, with 8 bases between the two ends. This CDR3 has 15 amino acids. CDR3 in amino acids: CASSYSSGLNTEAFF. CDR3 DNA sequence: TGTGCCAGCAGTTACTCCTCAGGTTTGAACACTGAAGCTTTCTTT.

This clone was recorded once. The rearrangement links TRBV19 to TRBJ2-1, with 12 bases that match TRBD2. CDR3 length: 16 amino acids. Germline V gene lookup returns CDR1 LNHDA and CDR2 SQIVND (reference sequence). J lost 15 bases, V lost 4 bases, and 16 bases had no gene match. CDR3: CASSTRLAGDRAGPFF. As DNA, the CDR3 is TGTGCCAGTAGTACCCGACTAGCGGGAGACCGGGCAGGACCGTTCTTC.

The chain combines TRBV27 with TRBJ1-4, with 8 bases matching TRBD1. The CDR3 is 16 amino acids. V was pared by 6 bases and J by 0 bases, with 6 bases of the junction left unmatched. Germline V gene sequence: CDR1 MNHEY, CDR2 SMNVEV (reference sequence). The CDR3 sequence is CASSLGTGTTNEKLFF. The CDR3 bases are TGTGCCAGCAGCCTCGGGACAGGAACAACTAATGAAAAACTGTTTTTT.

J is TRBJ1-5 and V is TRBV19; 8 nucleotides align to TRBD1. J gave up 6 bases and V 0 bases, and 4 bases lay outside the gene matches. The germline gives CDR1 LNHDA, CDR2 SQIVND (reference sequence). The CDR3 is made up of 15 amino acids. As DNA, the CDR3 is TGTGCCAGTAGTATAGATCAGGGGGCGGCTCAGCCCCAGCATTTT. The encoded protein is CASSIDQGAAQPQHF.

The V and J genes are TRBV7-8 and TRBJ1-5; 7 nucleotides align to TRBD1. CDR1 is SGHVS, CDR2 FQNEAQ, per germline. Trimming cost V 5 bases and J 4 bases; bases outside gene matches: 8. This CDR3 is built from 15 residues. CDR3 DNA sequence: TGTGCCAGCAGCCGCCGGGGGACAGCGAATCAGCCCCAGCATTTT. It is translated as CASSRRGTANQPQHF.

The chain recombines TRBV7-9 with TRBJ2-7, with TRBD2 as a possible D gene (5 bases). Germline CDR1 is SEHNR and CDR2 is FQNEAQ (reference sequence). V was clipped by 4 bases and J by 5 bases, with 15 bases between them. This CDR3 has 14 residues. The CDR3 DNA follows: TGTGCCAGCAGCTCGACTAAGAAGGTGAACGAGCAGTACTTC. It translates to CASSSTKKVNEQYF.

The chain has TRBV11-2 and TRBJ2-7, with TRBD2 matching over 11 bases. The germline V gene has CDR1 SGHAT and CDR2 FQNNGV. The V and J ends lost 5 bases and 2 bases, in that order; junction bases with no gene match: 2. This CDR3 region has 14 residues. CDR3 DNA sequence: TGTGCCAGCAGCCGGGGACTAGCGGCCTACGAGCAGTACTTC. Amino acids: CASSRGLAAYEQYF.

V and J are TRBV6-6 and TRBJ1-4; 7 nucleotides agree with TRBD1. The CDR3 sequence is 15 residues long. Germline trimming cut 7 bases from V and 7 bases from J; bases unmatched to any gene: 12. Germline loops: CDR1 MNHNY, CDR2 SVGAGI (reference sequence). The CDR3 loop reads CASNRPQGPVEKLFF. As DNA, the CDR3 is TGTGCCAGCAACCGTCCACAGGGGCCTGTTGAAAAACTGTTTTTT.